These 15 T cell receptor beta chains were sequenced from one sample in a study of memory CD4+ T cells and cytomegalovirus serostatus. Single viable CD3+CD4+CD8-CD45RO+ cells were sorted as the memory CD4+ T cells. Assay used: immunoSEQ multiplex PCR; TCRdb lists only in-frame clones, some missing. This sample yields 40,000 to 50,000 clones, of which 60% to 80% are seen a single time; roughly 1.2% belongs to the top ten. The sequencing input was memory CD4+ T cells from blood. Every receptor here comes from an adult in good health and CMV-seropositive.

The chain links TRBV11-2 to TRBJ2-7; 8 bases agree with TRBD2. Germline V CDR1 and CDR2: SGHAT, FQNNGV. Trimming took 0 bases from V and 7 from J; bases not matched to a gene: 17. This CDR3 is 18 amino acids long. DNA for the CDR3: TGTGCCAGCAGCTTAGATGGGTCCGGGAGCGGGGGTGCCGGGGAGCAGTACTTC. It translates to CASSLDGSGSGGAGEQYF.

The chain combines TRBV7-9 with TRBJ1-2; D possibly corresponds to TRBD1 (5 bases). Germline V lookup: CDR1 SEHNR, CDR2 FQNEAQ (reference sequence). CDR3 size: 14 residues. The V end was cut by 9 bases, the J end by 0 bases, with 14 bases between. In nucleotides, the CDR3 is TGTGCCAGTTCACGGAGGGGAACTAACTATGGCTACACCTTC. Protein: CASSRRGTNYGYTF.

V usage is TRBV6-1 and J usage is TRBJ2-3, with D possibly being TRBD1 (6 bases). V was clipped by 4 bases and J by 2 bases, with 10 bases between them. The CDR3 loop spans 14 amino acids. Per the germline V gene, CDR1 is MNHNS and CDR2 is SASEGT. CDR3 loop: CASSGGQTTDTQYF. DNA of the CDR3: TGTGCCAGCAGTGGTGGACAGACCACAGATACGCAGTATTTT.

This chain uses TRBV21-1 with TRBJ2-6; the table's D call, TRBD1, has no DNA check behind it. TRBV21-1 is marked as a pseudogene. The CDR3 has 18 residues. CDR3 in DNA: TGTGCCAGCAGCAGCTACCGGGACAGGGTACCTGGGGCCAACGTCCTGACTTTC. Residues: CASSSYRDRVPGANVLTF.

The V and J genes are TRBV5-1 and TRBJ1-4; the D gene is possibly TRBD1 (5 bases). Per the germline V gene, CDR1 is SGHRS and CDR2 is YFSETQ. V lost 5 bases, J lost 4 bases, and 9 bases lay in between. The CDR3 consists of 13 residues. The CDR3 is CASSAGGNEKLFF. DNA for the CDR3: TGCGCCAGCAGTGCCGGGGGTAATGAAAAACTGTTTTTT.

The chain has TRBV5-1 and TRBJ2-1; D may be TRBD1 (8 bases). CDR3 size: 15 residues. V was clipped by 3 bases and J by 4 bases, with 14 bases between them. Germline loops: CDR1 SGHRS, CDR2 YFSETQ. DNA of the CDR3: TGCGCCAGCAGCTCTGCGGGGGACAGGTACAATGAGCAGTTCTTC. This encodes CASSSAGDRYNEQFF.

The chain employs TRBV13 and TRBJ1-3; D possibly corresponds to TRBD1 (6 bases). Trimming removed 2 bases at V and 0 bases at J, with 14 bases between. The V gene's germline CDR1 is PRHDT and CDR2 FYEKMQ (reference sequence). The CDR3 sequence is 17 residues long. The CDR3 reads CASSLRTEDFSGNTIYF. CDR3 sequence (DNA): TGTGCCAGCAGCTTACGGACAGAAGATTTCTCTGGAAACACCATATATTTT. Based on the CDR3 plus reference TRBV13 and TRBJ1-3, the full variable domain is AAGVIQSPRHLIKEKRETATLKCYPIPRHDTVYWYQQGPGQDPQFLISFYEKMQSDKGSIPDRFSAQQFSDYHSELNMSSLELGDSALYFCASSLRTEDFSGNTIYFGEGSWLTVV.

The chain uses TRBV14 and TRBJ1-1, with 7 nucleotides matching TRBD1. The CDR3 runs to 15 residues. Germline V gives CDR1 SGHDN, CDR2 FVKESK. V lost 4 bases to trimming and J lost 2 bases; unmatched junction nucleotides: 7. In DNA, the CDR3 is TGTGCCAGCAGCCGCCTCAGGGGGGACAACACTGAAGCTTTCTTT. Translating gives CASSRLRGDNTEAFF.

In regard to this clone: The sample has other DNA sequences that encode this CDR3 too. V is TRBV7-2 and J is TRBJ2-1, with 13 bases fitting TRBD2. After removal of 4 bases from V and 2 bases from J, the junction contained 2 bases not matched to a gene. The CDR3 length is 16 residues. Germline CDR1 and CDR2: SGHTA and FQGNSA. The CDR3 loop is CASSYTSGGAYNEQFF. The CDR3 bases are TGTGCCAGCAGCTATACTAGCGGGGGGGCCTACAATGAGCAGTTCTTC.

This chain connects TRBV10-3 to TRBJ2-7; D may be TRBD1 (5 bases). This CDR3 is built from 12 residues. Germline values: CDR1 ENHRY, CDR2 SYGVKD. Deletions cut 6 bases from V and 2 bases from J, with 8 bases between. The chain's CDR3 is CAISRVTYEQYF. The DNA for the CDR3 is TGTGCCATCAGCAGGGTGACCTACGAGCAGTACTTC.

The gene calls are TRBV7-8 and TRBJ2-3, with TRBD2 as a possible D gene (5 bases). Between the trimmed V and J ends, which lost 5 bases and 6 bases, there was a span of 9 bases. The CDR3 length is 12 residues. Germline V gene lookup returns CDR1 SGHVS and CDR2 FQNEAQ. Written as DNA, the CDR3 is TGTGCCAGCAGCCCACTAGATGATACGCAGTATTTT. As protein: CASSPLDDTQYF.

The chain recombines TRBV11-2 with TRBJ2-7, with D tentatively TRBD2 (5 bases). The CDR3 covers 15 residues. Trimming cost V 2 bases and J 2 bases, with 13 bases left between them. Germline assignment: CDR1 SGHAT and CDR2 FQNNGV. CDR3 sequence (DNA): TGTGCCAGCAGCTTATGGTCCGGGAACCCCTACGAGCAGTACTTC. It encodes CASSLWSGNPYEQYF.

The chain is built from TRBV6-5 and TRBJ1-2, with D possibly matching TRBD1 (5 bases). This CDR3 is built from 16 residues. V lost 0 bases, J lost 8 bases, and 19 bases lay in between. CDR1 MNHEY and CDR2 SVGAGI come from the germline V gene. The CDR3 DNA sequence: TGTGCCAGCAGTTACTCGCAATATCCCCTCGGGGACGGCTACACCTTC. It yields the protein CASSYSQYPLGDGYTF.

Here the CDR3 reads CASSFNNLETQYF. For the CDR3, the DNA is TGTGCCAGCAGCTTCAACAATTTGGAGACCCAGTACTTC. The J gene is TRBJ2-5, the V gene TRBV7-2; no firm D call. The CDR3 totals 13 residues. Trimming pared 3 bases from V and 5 bases from J, leaving 10 bases between. CDR1 SGHTA and CDR2 FQGNSA come from the germline V gene. Full variable domain (missing parts from reference TRBV7-2 and TRBJ2-5): GAGVSQSPSNKVTEKGKDVELRCDPISGHTALYWYRQSLGQGLEFLIYFQGNSAPDKSGLPSDRFSAERTGGSVSTLTIQRTQQEDSAVYLCASSFNNLETQYFGPGTRLLVL.

CDR3 amino acids: CASSLERASTDTQYF. As DNA, the CDR3 is TGCGCCAGCAGCTTGGAGCGAGCCAGCACAGATACGCAGTATTTT. This chain links TRBV5-1 with TRBJ2-3, with D hard to call. V shed 0 bases and J shed 0 bases, with 8 bases lying between them. The germline gives CDR1 SGHRS, CDR2 YFSETQ. The CDR3 sequence is 15 residues long.